This entry concerns a single TCR beta chain. The target antigen is unknown. The sample comes from a study of CD4+ T cells in melanoma. TCRdb's copy holds only in-frame clones and misses some; the assay was immunoSEQ multiplex PCR. The sample consists of 140,000 or so clones, around nine tenths of them appearing once. V was pared by 4 bases and J by 0 bases, with 3 bases between. Germline assignment: CDR1 SQVTM and CDR2 ANQGSEA. The CDR3 runs to 11 residues. Study results and limitations: In melanoma, neoantigen-specific CD4+ T cells reportedly differed in differentiation state. A reported correlation linked neoantigen-specific CD4+ T cells to CD8+, macrophage and B cell function.

The TCR was taken from a human donor with melanoma. V and J are TRBV29-1 and TRBJ1-1; no clear D. CDR3 nucleotide sequence: TGCAGCGTTGGGATGAACACTGAAGCTTTCTTT. Its protein product is CSVGMNTEAFF.